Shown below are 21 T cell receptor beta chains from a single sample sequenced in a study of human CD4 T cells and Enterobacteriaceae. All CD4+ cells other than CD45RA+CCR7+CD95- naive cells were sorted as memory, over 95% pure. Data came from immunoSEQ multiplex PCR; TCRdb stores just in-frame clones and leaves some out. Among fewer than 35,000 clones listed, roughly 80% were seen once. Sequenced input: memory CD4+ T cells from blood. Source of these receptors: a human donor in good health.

The CDR3 region has the DNA TGTGCCAGCAGCCCAGACAAAGGCGGCTACACCTTC. This gives the protein CASSPDKGGYTF. The genes are TRBV7-9 and TRBJ1-2, with D uncertain. The CDR3 loop spans 12 amino acids. Germline V gene lookup returns CDR1 SEHNR and CDR2 FQNEAQ (reference sequence). V was shortened by 5 bases and J by 8 bases, with 12 bases between the two germline ends. The full variable domain, completed using reference TRBV7-9 and TRBJ1-2, is DTGVSQNPRHKITKRGQNVTFRCDPISEHNRLYWYRQTLGQGPEFLTYFQNEAQLEKSRLLSDRFSAERPKGSFSTLEIQRTEQGDSAMYLCASSPDKGGYTFGSGTRLTVV.

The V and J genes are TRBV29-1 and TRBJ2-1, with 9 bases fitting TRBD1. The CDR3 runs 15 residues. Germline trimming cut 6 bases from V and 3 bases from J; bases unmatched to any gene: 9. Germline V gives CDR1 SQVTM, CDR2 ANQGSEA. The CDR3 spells CSVSVGTGLYNEQFF. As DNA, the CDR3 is TGCAGCGTCAGTGTCGGGACAGGGCTCTACAATGAGCAGTTCTTC.

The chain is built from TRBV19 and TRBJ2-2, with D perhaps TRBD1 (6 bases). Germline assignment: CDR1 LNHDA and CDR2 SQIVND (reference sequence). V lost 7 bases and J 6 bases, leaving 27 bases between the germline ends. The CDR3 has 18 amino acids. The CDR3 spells CASKNSEPGHYFSGELFF. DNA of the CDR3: TGTGCCAGTAAAAATTCCGAACCGGGACATTATTTCTCCGGGGAGCTGTTTTTT.

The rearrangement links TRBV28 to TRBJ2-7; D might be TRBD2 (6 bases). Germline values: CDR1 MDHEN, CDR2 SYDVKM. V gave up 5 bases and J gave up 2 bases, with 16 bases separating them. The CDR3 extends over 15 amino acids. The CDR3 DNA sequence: TGTGCCAGCAGTCCCCTGGAGGGGTGGACCTACGAGCAGTACTTC. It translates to CASSPLEGWTYEQYF.

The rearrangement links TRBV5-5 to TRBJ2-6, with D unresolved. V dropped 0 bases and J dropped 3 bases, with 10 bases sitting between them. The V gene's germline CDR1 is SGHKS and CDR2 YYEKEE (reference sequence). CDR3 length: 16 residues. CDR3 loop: CASSLDVGFGANVLTF. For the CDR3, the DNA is TGTGCCAGCAGCTTGGACGTGGGTTTTGGGGCCAACGTCCTGACTTTC.

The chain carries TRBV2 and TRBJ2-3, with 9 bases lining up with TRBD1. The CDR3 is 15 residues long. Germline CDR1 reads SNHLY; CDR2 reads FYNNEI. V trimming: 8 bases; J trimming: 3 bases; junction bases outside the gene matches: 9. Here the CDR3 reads CASLLGQGRTDTQYF. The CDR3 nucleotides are TGTGCCAGCCTCCTGGGACAGGGTAGGACAGATACGCAGTATTTT.

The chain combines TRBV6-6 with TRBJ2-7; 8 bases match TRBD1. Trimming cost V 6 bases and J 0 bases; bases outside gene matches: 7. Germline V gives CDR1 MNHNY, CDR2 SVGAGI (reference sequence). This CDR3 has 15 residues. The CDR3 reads CASSGPGQVSYEQYF. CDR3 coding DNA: TGTGCCAGCAGCGGACCGGGACAGGTCTCCTACGAGCAGTACTTC.

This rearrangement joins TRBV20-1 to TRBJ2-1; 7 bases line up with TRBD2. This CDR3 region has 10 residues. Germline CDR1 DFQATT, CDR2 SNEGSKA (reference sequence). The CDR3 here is CNAGDREQFF. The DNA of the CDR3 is TGCAACGCGGGGGATCGTGAGCAGTTCTTC.

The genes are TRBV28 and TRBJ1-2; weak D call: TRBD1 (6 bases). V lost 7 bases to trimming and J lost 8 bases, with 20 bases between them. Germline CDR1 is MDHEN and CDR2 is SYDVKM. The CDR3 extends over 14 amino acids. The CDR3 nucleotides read TGTGCCAGCAAAACAGGCGGGGGCCCTGTCGGCTACACCTTC. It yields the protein CASKTGGGPVGYTF.

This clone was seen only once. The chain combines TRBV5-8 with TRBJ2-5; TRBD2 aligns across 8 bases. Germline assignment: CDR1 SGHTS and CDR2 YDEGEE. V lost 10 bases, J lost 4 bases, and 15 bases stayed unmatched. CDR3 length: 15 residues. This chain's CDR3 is CALEHGTRFGETQYF. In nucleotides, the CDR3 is TGTGCCTTAGAGCACGGGACTAGGTTCGGAGAGACCCAGTACTTC.

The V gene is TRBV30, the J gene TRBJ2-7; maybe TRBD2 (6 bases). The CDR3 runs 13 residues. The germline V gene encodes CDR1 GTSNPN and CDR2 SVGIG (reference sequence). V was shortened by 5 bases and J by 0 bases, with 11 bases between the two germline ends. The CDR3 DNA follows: TGTGCCTGGGGCCGGGGGAGCTCCTACGAGCAGTACTTC. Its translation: CAWGRGSSYEQYF.

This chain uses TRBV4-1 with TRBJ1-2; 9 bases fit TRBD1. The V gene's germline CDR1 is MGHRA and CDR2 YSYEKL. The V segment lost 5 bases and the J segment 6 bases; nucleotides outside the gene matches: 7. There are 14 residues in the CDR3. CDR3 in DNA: TGCGCCAGCAGCTTGGACAGGGGCATAGATGGCTACACCTTC. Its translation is CASSLDRGIDGYTF.

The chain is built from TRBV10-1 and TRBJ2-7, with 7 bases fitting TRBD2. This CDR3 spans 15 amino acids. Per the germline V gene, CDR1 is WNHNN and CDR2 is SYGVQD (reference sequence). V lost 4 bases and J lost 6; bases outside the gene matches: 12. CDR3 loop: CASSVTGLRGGEQYF. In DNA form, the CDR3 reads TGCGCCAGCAGTGTCACGGGTCTCCGCGGGGGCGAGCAGTACTTC.

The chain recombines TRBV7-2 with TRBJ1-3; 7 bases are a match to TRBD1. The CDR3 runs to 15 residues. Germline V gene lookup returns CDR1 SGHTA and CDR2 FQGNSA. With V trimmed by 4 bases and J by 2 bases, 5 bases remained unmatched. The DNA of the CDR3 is TGTGCCAGCAGCTCATACCAGGGGGCTGGAAACACCATATATTTT. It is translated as CASSSYQGAGNTIYF.

The CDR3, as DNA: TGTGCCAGCAGCCTAGGAGGGACTAGCATGATGACAGATACGCAGTATTTT. Protein product: CASSLGGTSMMTDTQYF. The chain links TRBV7-9 to TRBJ2-3; TRBD2 matches 9 bases. Germline V gives CDR1 SEHNR, CDR2 FQNEAQ (reference sequence). The CDR3 covers 17 residues. The junction had 12 bases not matched to a gene; V was cut back by 5 bases and J by 3 bases.

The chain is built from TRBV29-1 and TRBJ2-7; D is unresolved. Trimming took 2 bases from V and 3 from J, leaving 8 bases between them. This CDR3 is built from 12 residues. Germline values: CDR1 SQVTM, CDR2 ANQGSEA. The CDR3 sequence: CSVELRHYEQYF. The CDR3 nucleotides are TGCAGCGTTGAATTGCGACACTACGAGCAGTACTTC.

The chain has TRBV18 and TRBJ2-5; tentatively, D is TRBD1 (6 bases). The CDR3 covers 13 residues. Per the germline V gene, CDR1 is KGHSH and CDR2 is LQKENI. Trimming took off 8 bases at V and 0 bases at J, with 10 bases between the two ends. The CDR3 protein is CASAQGYQETQYF. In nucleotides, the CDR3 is TGTGCCAGCGCCCAGGGGTACCAAGAGACCCAGTACTTC.

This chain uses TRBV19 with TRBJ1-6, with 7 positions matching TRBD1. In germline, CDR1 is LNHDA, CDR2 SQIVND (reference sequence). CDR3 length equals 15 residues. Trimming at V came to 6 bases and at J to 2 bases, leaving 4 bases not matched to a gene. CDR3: CASRRGTAYNSPLHF. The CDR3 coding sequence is TGTGCCAGTAGGAGGGGGACAGCCTATAATTCACCCCTCCACTTT.

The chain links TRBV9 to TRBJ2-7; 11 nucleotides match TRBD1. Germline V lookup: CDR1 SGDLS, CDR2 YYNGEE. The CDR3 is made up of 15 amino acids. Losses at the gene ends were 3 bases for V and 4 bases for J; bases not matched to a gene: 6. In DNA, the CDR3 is TGTGCCAGCAGCGCAGGGACAGGGGGAGGTTACGAGCAGTACTTC. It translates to CASSAGTGGGYEQYF.

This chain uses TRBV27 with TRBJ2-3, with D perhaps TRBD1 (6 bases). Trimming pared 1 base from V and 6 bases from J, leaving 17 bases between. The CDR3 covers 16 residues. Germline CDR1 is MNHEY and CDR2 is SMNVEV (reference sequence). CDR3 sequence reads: CASSLYRVSGVDTQYF. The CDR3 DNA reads TGTGCCAGCAGTTTATACAGGGTGTCGGGTGTGGATACGCAGTATTTT.

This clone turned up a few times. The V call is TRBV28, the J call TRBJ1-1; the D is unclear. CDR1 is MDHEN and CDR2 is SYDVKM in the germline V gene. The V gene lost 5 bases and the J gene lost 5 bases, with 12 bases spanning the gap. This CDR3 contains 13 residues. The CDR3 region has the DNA TGTGCCAGCAGTCCCCTGAGGTGGACTGAAGCTTTCTTT. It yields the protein CASSPLRWTEAFF.